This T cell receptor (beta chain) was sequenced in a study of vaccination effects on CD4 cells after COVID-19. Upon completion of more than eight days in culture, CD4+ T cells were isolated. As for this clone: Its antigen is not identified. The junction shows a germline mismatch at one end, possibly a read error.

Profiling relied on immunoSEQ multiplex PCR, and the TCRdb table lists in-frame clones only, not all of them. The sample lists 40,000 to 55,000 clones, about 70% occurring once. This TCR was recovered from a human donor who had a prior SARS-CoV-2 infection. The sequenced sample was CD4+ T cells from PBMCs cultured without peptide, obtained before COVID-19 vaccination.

Here the CDR3 reads CASSLGRGEYEQYF. CDR3 sequence (DNA): TGTGCTAGCAGCTTAGGTCGGGGAGAATACGAGCAGTACTTC. This chain joins TRBV7-7 and TRBJ2-7; the D gene is possibly TRBD2 (5 bases). Per germline, CDR1 SSHAT and CDR2 FNYEAQ (reference sequence). This CDR3 region has 14 residues. Full variable domain (missing parts from reference TRBV7-7 and TRBJ2-7): GAGVSQSPRYKVTKRGQDVTLRCDPISSHATLYWYQQALGQGPEFLTYFNYEAQPDKSGLPSDRFSAERPEGSISTLTIQRTEQRDSAMYRCASSLGRGEYEQYFGPGTRLTVT.